This T cell receptor (beta chain) was recovered during a study of T cells in localized non-small cell lung cancer. V was trimmed by 5 bases and J by 2 bases, leaving 11 bases between them. CDR1 is SGHTA, CDR2 FQGNSA, per germline. The CDR3 sequence is 14 residues long. Profiling relied on immunoSEQ multiplex PCR, and the TCRdb table lists in-frame clones only, not all of them. The data show some 50,000 clones, 85% to 90% seen once. Specimen: PBMCs, collected before any cancer treatment. The origin of this receptor is a female donor with stage II lung adenocarcinoma. The chain uses TRBV7-2 and TRBJ2-3, with D unclear. The CDR3 is CASSPMASTDTQYF. The DNA of the CDR3 is TGTGCCAGCAGCCCGATGGCGTCCACAGATACGCAGTATTTT.